This TCR beta chain was retrieved from a study of OX40 agonist ivuxolimab in advanced cancers. Study overall: Partial response was recorded in three patients: one hepatocellular carcinoma and two cutaneous melanoma cases.

The CDR3 runs to 15 residues. Deletions cut 0 bases from V and 1 base from J, with 9 bases between. Germline V gene data show CDR1 as ENHRY and CDR2 as SYGVKD. TCRdb's copy holds only in-frame clones and misses some; the assay was immunoSEQ multiplex PCR. Of about 45,000 clones in the sample, approximately 91% were seen once. The sequence was collected from an adult with an advanced solid tumor such as melanoma, head and neck, liver or kidney cancer. The sample in question was CD4+ or CD8+ T cells sorted from blood, obtained in a trial of the OX40 agonist ivuxolimab. The chain recombines TRBV10-3 with TRBJ1-1; tentatively, D is TRBD1 (5 bases). The CDR3, as DNA: TGTGCCATCAGTGAGTCCATCGGGGCGAACACTGAAGCTTTCTTT. Translating gives CAISESIGANTEAFF.